A single sample gave rise to the 27 T cell receptor beta chains below, sequenced in a study of blood T cell repertoires in COVID-19 (dated by TCRdb to 2018 to 2021). Preparation of the library involved the immunoSEQ multiplex PCR assay. TCRdb retrieved this table from immuneACCESS and kept in-frame rearrangements only. Not all clones are present; in checked studies, unresolved V genes account for under half, and no reason is known for the remainder. The sample table records more than 85,000 clones; 90% to 95% of these occur just once. The ten largest clones capture more than 1.5% of the sample. The sample was peripheral blood. All receptors come from a man in his sixties with acute or convalescent COVID-19.

J is TRBJ2-5 and V is TRBV5-1; TRBD2 agrees at 9 bases. Germline V gene data show CDR1 as SGHRS and CDR2 as YFSETQ. The CDR3 has 15 amino acids. The ends lost 4 bases at V and 4 bases at J; junction bases unmatched: 8. CDR3 DNA sequence: TGCGCCAGCAGCATAGTAGCGGGAGATGGAGAGACCCAGTACTTC. It yields the protein CASSIVAGDGETQYF.

The chain links TRBV29-1 to TRBJ1-1; no definite D call. Trimming shortened V by 6 bases and J by 2 bases, and 16 bases separated the two germline ends. Germline CDR1 SQVTM, CDR2 ANQGSEA. This CDR3 has 14 residues. In DNA, the CDR3 is TGCAGCGTGGAGGCCTTGGGTTTTAACACTGAAGCTTTCTTT. It translates to CSVEALGFNTEAFF.

The V gene is TRBV2, the J gene TRBJ1-4; D might be TRBD1 (6 bases). From germline, CDR1 is SNHLY and CDR2 FYNNEI. This CDR3 comprises 15 residues. V was shortened by 3 bases and J by 7 bases, with 15 bases between the two germline ends. CDR3 protein: CASSDLTGGGEKLFF. The CDR3 DNA reads TGTGCCAGCAGTGATCTGACAGGCGGTGGTGAAAAACTGTTTTTT.

The CDR3 DNA reads as TGCGCCAGCAGCCTAGGGACAGGGAAGGGCCAAGAGACCCAGTACTTC. This sequence encodes CASSLGTGKGQETQYF. This rearrangement joins TRBV4-3 to TRBJ2-5; 9 bases fit TRBD1. The CDR3 spans 16 residues. CDR1 is LGHNA and CDR2 is YSLEER in the germline V gene. V dropped 4 bases and J dropped 1; count of bases not matched to a gene: 7.

This sequence joins TRBV7-2 and TRBJ2-2; D is uncertain. The germline gives CDR1 SGHTA, CDR2 FQGNSA. The CDR3 totals 14 residues. Trimming shortened V by 1 base and J by 2 bases, and 5 bases separated the two germline ends. The CDR3, as DNA: TGTGCCAGCAGCTTAGACAGTAACACCGGGGAGCTGTTTTTT. Protein sequence: CASSLDSNTGELFF. The full variable domain, its missing parts supplied by reference TRBV7-2 and TRBJ2-2, is GAGVSQSPSNKVTEKGKDVELRCDPISGHTALYWYRQSLGQGLEFLIYFQGNSAPDKSGLPSDRFSAERTGGSVSTLTIQRTQQEDSAVYLCASSLDSNTGELFFGEGSRLTVL.

This clone was observed a handful of times. The chain combines TRBV10-1 with TRBJ2-1; 11 bases align to TRBD1. The CDR3 length is 15 residues. Germline CDR1 is WNHNN and CDR2 is SYGVQD (reference sequence). Trimming removed 4 bases from V and 5 bases from J; junction bases left unmatched: 4. CDR3 region: CASSGGQGAHNEQFF. The CDR3 nucleotides read TGCGCCAGCAGTGGAGGACAGGGGGCCCACAATGAGCAGTTCTTC.

The rearrangement uses TRBV28 and TRBJ1-5, with TRBD1 as a possible D gene (5 bases). The CDR3 runs 16 residues. Germline lookup yields CDR1 MDHEN and CDR2 SYDVKM. The V gene lost 3 bases and the J gene lost 1 base, with 13 bases spanning the gap. The CDR3 region is CASSFLSGGSNQPQHF. The DNA of the CDR3 is TGTGCCAGCAGTTTCCTCTCGGGGGGGAGCAATCAGCCCCAGCATTTT.

This clone was seen only once. J is TRBJ2-4 and V is TRBV27; 12 bases agree with TRBD2. The V gene's germline CDR1 is MNHEY and CDR2 SMNVEV (reference sequence). CDR3 length: 17 amino acids. V was clipped by 6 bases and J by 1 base; unmatched bases: 7. CDR3 amino acids: CASRKLAGGPAKNIQYF. Written as DNA, the CDR3 is TGTGCCAGCAGAAAACTAGCGGGAGGCCCCGCCAAAAACATTCAGTACTTC.

The chain carries TRBV11-2 and TRBJ2-3; the match to TRBD2 covers 10 bases. The V gene's germline CDR1 is SGHAT and CDR2 FQNNGV. The J segment lost 1 base and the V segment lost 3 bases, leaving 7 bases of the junction unmatched. The CDR3 covers 17 residues. The CDR3 spells CASSLGSSGSRTDTQYF. CDR3 DNA: TGTGCCAGCAGCTTGGGATCTAGCGGGAGTCGCACAGATACGCAGTATTTT.

The CDR3: CASSDSPGVTDTQYF. DNA for the CDR3: TGTGCCAGCAGTGACTCTCCAGGGGTAACAGATACGCAGTATTTT. V gene TRBV6-4 combines with J gene TRBJ2-3, with D maybe TRBD1 (6 bases). The ends were cut back, 0 bases at V and 3 bases at J, with 10 bases in the middle. Germline values: CDR1 MRHNA, CDR2 SNTAGT. There are 15 residues in the CDR3.

The genes are TRBV11-1 and TRBJ2-1; D perhaps matches TRBD2 (5 bases). With 5 bases removed from V and 6 bases from J, the gap between germline ends came to 17 bases. Germline CDR1 and CDR2: SGHAT and FQDESV (reference sequence). The CDR3 consists of 15 residues. As DNA, the CDR3 is TGTGCCAGCAGCCCGGACTCCCCTCCCTTCAATGAGCAGTTCTTC. Its protein product is CASSPDSPPFNEQFF. Full variable domain (outside the CDR3, taken from reference TRBV11-1 and TRBJ2-1): EAEVAQSPRYKITEKSQAVAFWCDPISGHATLYWYRQILGQGPELLVQFQDESVVDDSQLPKDRFSAERLKGVDSTLKIQPAELGDSAMYLCASSPDSPPFNEQFFGPGTRLTVL.

The chain couples TRBV7-8 to TRBJ2-1; D possibly corresponds to TRBD2 (7 bases). Trimming shortened V by 4 bases and J by 7 bases, and 17 bases separated the two germline ends. CDR3 length: 15 residues. Germline values: CDR1 SGHVS, CDR2 FQNEAQ. CDR3 nucleotide sequence: TGTGCCAGCAGCTCCTGGGGGCGGGAGAGGAATGAGCAGTTCTTC. As protein: CASSSWGRERNEQFF.

The chain carries TRBV28 and TRBJ2-3; TRBD2 aligns across 8 bases. CDR1 MDHEN and CDR2 SYDVKM come from the germline V gene. This CDR3 comprises 14 residues. V trimming: 3 bases; J trimming: 5 bases; junction bases outside the gene matches: 4. In nucleotides, the CDR3 is TGTGCCAGCAGTTTTCCGGGAGGGAGAGATACGCAGTATTTT. Translated, it gives CASSFPGGRDTQYF.

The chain uses TRBV4-1 and TRBJ2-5, with D tentatively TRBD2 (6 bases). V was clipped by 4 bases and J by 1 base, with 7 bases between them. In germline, CDR1 is MGHRA, CDR2 YSYEKL. There are 13 residues in the CDR3. The CDR3 loop is CASSPGGQETQYF. CDR3 bases: TGCGCCAGCAGCCCCGGGGGCCAAGAGACCCAGTACTTC.

This chain connects TRBV19 to TRBJ2-7; D unresolved. Germline CDR1 reads LNHDA; CDR2 reads SQIVND (reference sequence). The CDR3 contains 13 residues. Trimming removed 5 bases from V and 3 bases from J, with 11 bases in between. The CDR3 reads CASSGDQGYEQYF. The CDR3 DNA sequence: TGTGCCAGTAGTGGAGACCAAGGCTACGAGCAGTACTTC.

This chain links TRBV19 with TRBJ2-2; D unresolved. Germline loops: CDR1 LNHDA, CDR2 SQIVND (reference sequence). The CDR3 is 14 residues long. V was shortened by 0 bases and J by 4 bases, with 6 bases between the two germline ends. The CDR3 protein is CASSIDASTGELFF. Here the CDR3 DNA reads TGTGCCAGTAGTATAGATGCTAGCACCGGGGAGCTGTTTTTT.

This clone was seen more than once but under ten times. CDR3 region: CASSEREAKNIQYF. CDR3 coding DNA: TGTGCCAGCAGTGAAAGGGAGGCCAAAAACATTCAGTACTTC. V usage is TRBV2 and J usage is TRBJ2-4; tentatively, D is TRBD2 (5 bases). In germline, CDR1 is SNHLY, CDR2 FYNNEI. The CDR3 consists of 14 residues. V was shortened by 2 bases and J by 1 base, with 6 bases between the two germline ends.

The table lists this clone with a few counts. The chain uses TRBV9 and TRBJ2-1, with D unresolved. Germline V gives CDR1 SGDLS, CDR2 YYNGEE. V gave up 0 bases and J gave up 0 bases, with 7 bases separating them. The CDR3 is made up of 15 amino acids. The CDR3 sequence: CASSVGANSYNEQFF. The CDR3, as DNA: TGTGCCAGCAGCGTAGGCGCGAACTCCTACAATGAGCAGTTCTTC.

The chain couples TRBV23-1 to TRBJ2-5; 8 bases are a match to TRBD1. TRBV23-1 is marked as an open reading frame, function uncertain. V gave up 2 bases and J gave up 0 bases; unmatched junction bases: 8. The CDR3 runs to 17 residues. The CDR3, as DNA: TGCGCCAGCAGTCAAGCCAGGGGGCTGTTTTACCAAGAGACCCAGTACTTC. This codes for CASSQARGLFYQETQYF.

This sequence joins TRBV19 and TRBJ1-1; 7 bases fit TRBD1. CDR3 length: 12 residues. J lost 6 bases, V lost 7 bases, and 5 bases had no gene match. Germline lookup yields CDR1 LNHDA and CDR2 SQIVND (reference sequence). The DNA for the CDR3 is TGTGCCAGTACCGGGACAGTCTCTGAAGCTTTCTTT. Translating it yields CASTGTVSEAFF.

This clone was recorded only once. This chain uses TRBV6-5 with TRBJ1-1; D gene ambiguous. Trimming shortened V by 6 bases and J by 10 bases, and 24 bases separated the two germline ends. Germline loops: CDR1 MNHEY, CDR2 SVGAGI. The CDR3 loop spans 15 amino acids. The CDR3 loop reads CASSHLPASVPGAFF. The CDR3 DNA follows: TGTGCCAGCAGCCACTTACCAGCCAGCGTGCCCGGAGCTTTCTTT.

This clone was picked up a small number of times. V and J are TRBV5-1 and TRBJ2-1; 9 bases align to TRBD1. Trimming at V came to 1 base and at J to 8 bases, leaving 7 bases not matched to a gene. The CDR3 totals 15 residues. Germline CDR1 reads SGHRS; CDR2 reads YFSETQ. CDR3 sequence reads: CASSLRGQGRDEQFF. For the CDR3, the DNA is TGCGCCAGCAGCTTGAGGGGACAGGGTAGGGATGAGCAGTTCTTC.

This clone was seen more than once but under ten times. The rearrangement links TRBV4-2 to TRBJ1-2, with 10 nucleotides matching TRBD1. With 1 base clipped from V and 4 bases from J, the junction kept 0 bases outside the gene matches. This CDR3 contains 14 residues. The germline V gene encodes CDR1 LGHNA and CDR2 YNFKEQ. In DNA form, the CDR3 reads TGTGCCAGCAGCCAAGGACAGGGGGCCTATGGCTACACCTTC. It codes for CASSQGQGAYGYTF.

The chain couples TRBV18 to TRBJ2-2; D might be TRBD1 (5 bases). This CDR3 has 15 residues. The ends were cut back, 1 base at V and 5 bases at J, with 11 bases in the middle. The germline V gene has CDR1 KGHSH and CDR2 LQKENI. CDR3 sequence (DNA): TGTGCCAGCTCACCACAGGGGATAAGGACCGGGGAGCTGTTTTTT. Translated, it gives CASSPQGIRTGELFF.

The V call is TRBV7-8, the J call TRBJ1-1; D remains ambiguous. Per germline, CDR1 SGHVS and CDR2 FQNEAQ. This CDR3 has 14 residues. V was pared by 5 bases and J by 5 bases, with 15 bases between. The CDR3 DNA is TGTGCCAGCAGCCGAGGCTGGGAGACGACTGAAGCTTTCTTT. This gives the protein CASSRGWETTEAFF. The whole variable domain, remainder taken from reference TRBV7-8 and TRBJ1-1, is GAGVSQSPRYKVAKRGQDVALRCDPISGHVSLFWYQQALGQGPEFLTYFQNEAQLDKSGLPSDRFFAERPEGSVSTLKIQRTQQEDSAVYLCASSRGWETTEAFFGQGTRLTVV.

CDR3 in DNA: TGTGCCAGCAGCGAGGGAGGGGGGATACGCTCACCCCTCCACTTT. This codes for CASSEGGGIRSPLHF. The chain couples TRBV9 to TRBJ1-6, with a weak D call TRBD1 (6 bases). Between the trimmed V and J ends, which lost 3 bases and 10 bases, there was a span of 17 bases. This CDR3 is built from 15 residues. Germline values: CDR1 SGDLS, CDR2 YYNGEE.

The rearrangement links TRBV2 to TRBJ1-4; 9 bases agree with TRBD1. CDR1 and CDR2 (germline): SNHLY, FYNNEI. CDR3 length: 13 amino acids. Germline trimming cut 8 bases from V and 3 bases from J; bases unmatched to any gene: 1. In DNA, the CDR3 is TGTGCCAGCCACAGGGGGCCTAATGAAAAACTGTTTTTT. Its protein is CASHRGPNEKLFF.